This T cell receptor (beta chain) was captured by sequencing in a study of blood T cell repertoires in COVID-19. Study-wide context: Specimens from acute and convalescent COVID-19 originated in the United States, Italy and Spain. PBMCs, B-cell-depleted T cells, or T cells were the source of the cDNA or gDNA that made up the material.

In the study's own analysis: Counts of nucleated cells, estimated from reference gene primer amplification, were obtained. Profiled with immunoSEQ multiplex PCR; TCRdb holds only in-frame clones, not every one. That table gives V, J and clone size, and the DNA gave D and trimming. Among 60,000 to 90,000 clones listed, about nine tenths were seen once. The J segment lost 8 bases and the V segment lost 0 bases, leaving 4 bases of the junction unmatched. Germline-derived CDR1 and CDR2 are SGHNT and YENEEA. The CDR3 contains 15 residues. The chain employs TRBV11-3 and TRBJ2-1; 10 bases align to TRBD1. The sequence was obtained from an elderly woman with acute or convalescent COVID-19. The specimen was peripheral blood. As DNA, the CDR3 is TGTGCCAGCAGCTTAGATTCCGGGACAGGGGATGAGCAGTTCTTC. This gives the protein CASSLDSGTGDEQFF.